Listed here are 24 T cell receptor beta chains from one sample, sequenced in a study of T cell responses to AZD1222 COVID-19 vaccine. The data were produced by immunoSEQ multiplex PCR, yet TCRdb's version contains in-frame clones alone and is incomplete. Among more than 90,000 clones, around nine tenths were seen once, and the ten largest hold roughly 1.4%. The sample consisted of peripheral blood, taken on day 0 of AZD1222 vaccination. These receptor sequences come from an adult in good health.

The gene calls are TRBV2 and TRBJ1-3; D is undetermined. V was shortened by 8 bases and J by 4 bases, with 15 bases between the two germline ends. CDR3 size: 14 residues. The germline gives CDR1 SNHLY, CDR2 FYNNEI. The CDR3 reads CASAFEGRGNTIYF. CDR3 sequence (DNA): TGTGCCAGCGCATTTGAGGGTCGCGGAAACACCATATATTTT.

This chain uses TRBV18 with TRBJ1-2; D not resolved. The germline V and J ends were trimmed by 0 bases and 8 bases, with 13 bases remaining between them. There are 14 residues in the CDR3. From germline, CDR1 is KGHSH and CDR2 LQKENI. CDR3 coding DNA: TGTGCCAGCTCACCACCGAGTCAGGTCCCAGGCTACACCTTC. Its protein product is CASSPPSQVPGYTF.

CDR3 protein: CSVEGQVGQPQHF. For the CDR3, the DNA is TGCAGCGTTGAAGGACAGGTGGGACAGCCCCAGCATTTT. The gene calls are TRBV29-1 and TRBJ1-5, with D perhaps matching TRBD1 (6 bases). The V and J ends lost 1 base and 7 bases respectively, with 11 bases between them. The CDR3 covers 13 residues. Germline V gene data show CDR1 as SQVTM and CDR2 as ANQGSEA.

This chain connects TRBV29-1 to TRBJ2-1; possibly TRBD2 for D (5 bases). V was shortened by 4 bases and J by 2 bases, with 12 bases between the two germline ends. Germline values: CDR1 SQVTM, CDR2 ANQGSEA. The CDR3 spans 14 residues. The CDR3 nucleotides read TGCAGCGTTGTGGTCGGGGTAGCCTACAATGAGCAGTTCTTC. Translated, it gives CSVVVGVAYNEQFF.

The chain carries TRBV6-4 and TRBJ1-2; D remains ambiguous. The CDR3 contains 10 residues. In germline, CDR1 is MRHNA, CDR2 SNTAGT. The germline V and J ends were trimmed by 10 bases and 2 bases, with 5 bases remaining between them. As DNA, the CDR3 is TGTGCCAAGGACAACTATGGCTACACCTTC. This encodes CAKDNYGYTF.

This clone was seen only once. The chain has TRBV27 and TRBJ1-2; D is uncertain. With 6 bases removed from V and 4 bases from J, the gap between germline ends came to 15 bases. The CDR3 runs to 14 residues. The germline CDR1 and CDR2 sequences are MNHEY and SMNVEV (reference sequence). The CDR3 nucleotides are TGTGCCAGCAGCTCAGCTGCCTCGGGCTATGGCTACACCTTC. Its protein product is CASSSAASGYGYTF.

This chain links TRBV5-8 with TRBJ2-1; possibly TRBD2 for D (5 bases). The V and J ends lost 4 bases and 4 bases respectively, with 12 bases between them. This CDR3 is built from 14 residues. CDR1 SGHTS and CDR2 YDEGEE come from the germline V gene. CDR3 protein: CASSLLREYNEQFF. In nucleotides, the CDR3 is TGTGCCAGCAGCCTCCTCCGGGAATACAATGAGCAGTTCTTC.

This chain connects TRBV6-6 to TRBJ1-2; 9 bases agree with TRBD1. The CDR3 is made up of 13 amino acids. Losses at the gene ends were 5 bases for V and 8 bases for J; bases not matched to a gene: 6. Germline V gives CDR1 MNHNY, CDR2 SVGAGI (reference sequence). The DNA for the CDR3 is TGTGCCAGCAGTCGGACAGGGGCGGGAGGCTACACCTTC. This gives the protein CASSRTGAGGYTF.

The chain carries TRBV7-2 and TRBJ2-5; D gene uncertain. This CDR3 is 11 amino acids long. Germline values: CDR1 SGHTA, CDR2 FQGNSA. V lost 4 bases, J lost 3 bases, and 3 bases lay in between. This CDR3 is CASSSKETQYF. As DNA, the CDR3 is TGTGCCAGCAGCTCGAAAGAGACCCAGTACTTC.

The CDR3 region has the DNA TGCGCCAGCAGCCAAAGCAACACAGGGGGTTCTGAAGCTTTCTTT. It is translated as CASSQSNTGGSEAFF. The chain joins TRBV4-1 to TRBJ1-1; 8 nucleotides match TRBD1. The V gene end was trimmed by 2 bases and the J gene end by 6 bases; junction bases not matched to a gene: 8. This CDR3 spans 15 amino acids. From germline, CDR1 is MGHRA and CDR2 YSYEKL.

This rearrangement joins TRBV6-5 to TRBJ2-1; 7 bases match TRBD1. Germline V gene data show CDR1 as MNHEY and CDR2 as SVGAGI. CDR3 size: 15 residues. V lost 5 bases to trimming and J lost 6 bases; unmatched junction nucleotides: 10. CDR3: CASSRLDRVFNEQFF. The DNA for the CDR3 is TGTGCCAGCAGTCGCCTTGACAGGGTATTCAATGAGCAGTTCTTC.

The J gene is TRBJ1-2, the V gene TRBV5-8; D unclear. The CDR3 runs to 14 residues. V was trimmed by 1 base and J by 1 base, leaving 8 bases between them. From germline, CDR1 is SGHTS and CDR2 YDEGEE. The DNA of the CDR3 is TGTGCCAGCAGCTTGTGGGCAGTTAACTATGGCTACACCTTC. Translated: CASSLWAVNYGYTF.

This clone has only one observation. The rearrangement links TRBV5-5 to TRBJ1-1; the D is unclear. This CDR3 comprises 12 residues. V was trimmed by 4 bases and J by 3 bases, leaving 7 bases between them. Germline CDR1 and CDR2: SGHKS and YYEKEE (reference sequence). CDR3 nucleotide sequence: TGTGCCAGCAGCACTTCATACACTGAAGCTTTCTTT. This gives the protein CASSTSYTEAFF.

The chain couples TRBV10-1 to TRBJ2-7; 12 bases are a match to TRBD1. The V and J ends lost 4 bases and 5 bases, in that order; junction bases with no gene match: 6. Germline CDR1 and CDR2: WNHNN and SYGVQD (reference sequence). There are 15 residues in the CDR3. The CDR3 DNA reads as TGCGCCAGCAGTGCCTCCGGGACAGGGGGCCACGAGCAGTACTTC. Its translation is CASSASGTGGHEQYF.

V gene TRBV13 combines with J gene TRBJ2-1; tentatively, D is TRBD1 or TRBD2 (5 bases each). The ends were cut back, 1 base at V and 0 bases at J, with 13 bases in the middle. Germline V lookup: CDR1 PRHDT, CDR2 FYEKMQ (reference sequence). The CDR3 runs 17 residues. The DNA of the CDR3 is TGTGCCAGCAGCTTAGTTAGTGGGGACCACTCCTACAATGAGCAGTTCTTC. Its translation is CASSLVSGDHSYNEQFF.

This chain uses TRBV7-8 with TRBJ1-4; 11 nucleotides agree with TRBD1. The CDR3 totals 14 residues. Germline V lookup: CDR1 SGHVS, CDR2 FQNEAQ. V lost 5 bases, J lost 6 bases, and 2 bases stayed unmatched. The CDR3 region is CASSLGQGDEKLFF. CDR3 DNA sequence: TGTGCCAGCAGCCTGGGACAGGGGGATGAAAAACTGTTTTTT.

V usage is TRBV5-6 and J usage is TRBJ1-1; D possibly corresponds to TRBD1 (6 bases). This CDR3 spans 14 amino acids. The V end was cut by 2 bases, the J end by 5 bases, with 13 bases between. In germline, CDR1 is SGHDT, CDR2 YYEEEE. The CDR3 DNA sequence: TGTGCCAGCAGCTTAGGGGGAGGAGGGACTGAAGCTTTCTTT. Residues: CASSLGGGGTEAFF. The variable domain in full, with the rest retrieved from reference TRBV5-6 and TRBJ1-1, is DAGVTQSPTHLIKTRGQQVTLRCSPKSGHDTVSWYQQALGQGPQFIFQYYEEEERQRGNFPDRFSGHQFPNYSSELNVNALLLGDSALYLCASSLGGGGTEAFFGQGTRLTVV.

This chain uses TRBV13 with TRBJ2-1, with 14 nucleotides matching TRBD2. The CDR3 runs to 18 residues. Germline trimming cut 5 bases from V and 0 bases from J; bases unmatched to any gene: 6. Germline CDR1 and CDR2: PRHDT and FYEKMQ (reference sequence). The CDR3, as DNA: TGTGCCAGCAGCCGACTAGCGGGGGGGTTTAGCTCCTACAATGAGCAGTTCTTC. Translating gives CASSRLAGGFSSYNEQFF.

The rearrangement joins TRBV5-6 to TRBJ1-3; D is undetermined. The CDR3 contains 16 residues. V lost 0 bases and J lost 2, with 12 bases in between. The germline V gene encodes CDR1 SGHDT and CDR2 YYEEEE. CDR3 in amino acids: CASSLGTDFTGNTIYF. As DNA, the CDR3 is TGTGCCAGCAGCTTGGGGACGGATTTCACTGGAAACACCATATATTTT.

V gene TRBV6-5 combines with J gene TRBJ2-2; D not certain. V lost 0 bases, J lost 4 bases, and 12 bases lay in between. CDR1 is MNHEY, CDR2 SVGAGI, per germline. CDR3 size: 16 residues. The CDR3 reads CASSYSRYRGTGELFF. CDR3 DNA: TGTGCCAGCAGTTACTCTCGGTATCGAGGCACCGGGGAGCTGTTTTTT.

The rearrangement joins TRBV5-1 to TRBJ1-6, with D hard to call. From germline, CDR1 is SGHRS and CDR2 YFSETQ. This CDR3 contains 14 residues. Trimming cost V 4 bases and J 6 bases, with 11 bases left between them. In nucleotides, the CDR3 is TGCGCCAGCAGCCTAGAGAGCACTAATTCACCCCTCCACTTT. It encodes CASSLESTNSPLHF. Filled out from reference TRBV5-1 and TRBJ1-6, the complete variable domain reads KAGVTQTPRYLIKTRGQQVTLSCSPISGHRSVSWYQQTPGQGLQFLFEYFSETQRNKGNFPGRFSGRQFSNSRSEMNVSTLELGDSALYLCASSLESTNSPLHFGNGTRLTVT.

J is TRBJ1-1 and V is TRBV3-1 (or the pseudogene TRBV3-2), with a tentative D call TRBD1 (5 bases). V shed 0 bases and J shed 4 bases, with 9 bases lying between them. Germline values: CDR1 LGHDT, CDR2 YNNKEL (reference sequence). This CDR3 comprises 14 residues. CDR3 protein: CASSQERGVTEAFF. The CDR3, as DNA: TGTGCCAGCAGCCAAGAGCGGGGGGTCACTGAAGCTTTCTTT.

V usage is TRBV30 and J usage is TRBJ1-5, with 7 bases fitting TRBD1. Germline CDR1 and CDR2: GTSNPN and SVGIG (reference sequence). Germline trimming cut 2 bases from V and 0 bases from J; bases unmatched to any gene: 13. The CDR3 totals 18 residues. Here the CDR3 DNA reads TGTGCCTGGAGTAAAGGACAGGAGGCCCACCATAGCAATCAGCCCCAGCATTTT. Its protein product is CAWSKGQEAHHSNQPQHF.

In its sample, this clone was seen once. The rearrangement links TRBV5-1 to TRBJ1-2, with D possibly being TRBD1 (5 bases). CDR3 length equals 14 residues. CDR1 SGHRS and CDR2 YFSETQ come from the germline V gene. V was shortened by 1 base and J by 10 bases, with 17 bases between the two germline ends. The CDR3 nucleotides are TGCGCCAGCAGCTTGTTACGGGGCGAGTCTTACTACACCTTC. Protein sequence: CASSLLRGESYYTF.